This T cell receptor (beta chain) originates from a study of CD8+ T cells in alopecia areata. It was cDNA, reverse transcribed from extracted RNA, that served as the sequencing template. The table came from immunoSEQ multiplex PCR; TCRdb's copy has only in-frame clones and leaves some out. Among some 100,000 clones listed, around two fifths were seen once. Sorted populations comprised CD4+ and CD8+ T cells obtained from PBMCs. This clone was detected only a few times. Sequencing was carried out using CD4+ T cells sorted from blood. The sequence was obtained from a human donor with alopecia areata.

The chain's CDR3 is CASSQPGGQRKGNTIYF. CDR3 sequence (DNA): TGCGCCAGCAGTCAACCGGGGGGACAGAGAAAGGGAAACACCATATATTTT. This chain uses TRBV23-1 with TRBJ1-3, with 7 bases that match TRBD1. Being an ORF, TRBV23-1 has a function that is uncertain. Trimming cost V 2 bases and J 4 bases; bases outside gene matches: 11. CDR3 length: 17 amino acids.